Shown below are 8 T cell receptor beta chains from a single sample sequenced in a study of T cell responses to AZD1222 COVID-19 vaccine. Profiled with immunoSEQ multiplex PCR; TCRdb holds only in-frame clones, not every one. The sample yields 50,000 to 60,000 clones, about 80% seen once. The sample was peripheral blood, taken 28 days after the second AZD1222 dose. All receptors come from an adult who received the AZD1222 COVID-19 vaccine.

In DNA, the CDR3 is TGTGCCAGCAGCTTAACGGCGGGAAGCGGCGAGCAGTACTTC. It encodes CASSLTAGSGEQYF. The gene calls are TRBV7-3 and TRBJ2-7; the D gene is possibly TRBD2 (6 bases). This CDR3 has 14 residues. The V gene lost 0 bases and the J gene lost 6 bases, with 12 bases spanning the gap. The germline V gene has CDR1 SGHTA and CDR2 FQGTGA. Drawing the rest from reference TRBV7-3 and TRBJ2-7, the complete variable domain is GAGVSQTPSNKVTEKGKYVELRCDPISGHTALYWYRQSLGQGPEFLIYFQGTGAADDSGLPNDRFFAVRPEGSVSTLKIQRTERGDSAVYLCASSLTAGSGEQYFGPGTRLTVT.

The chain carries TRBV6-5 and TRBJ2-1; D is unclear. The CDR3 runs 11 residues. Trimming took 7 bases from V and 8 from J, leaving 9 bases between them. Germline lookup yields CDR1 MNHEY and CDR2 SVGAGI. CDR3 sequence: CASKRRDEQFF. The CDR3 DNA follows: TGTGCCAGCAAGAGGAGAGATGAGCAGTTCTTC.

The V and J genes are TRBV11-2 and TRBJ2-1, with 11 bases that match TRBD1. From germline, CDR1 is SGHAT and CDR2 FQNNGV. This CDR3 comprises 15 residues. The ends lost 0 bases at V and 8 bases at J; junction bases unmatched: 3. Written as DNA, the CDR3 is TGTGCCAGCAGCTTAGATCAGGACAGGGGGCATGAGCAGTTCTTC. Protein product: CASSLDQDRGHEQFF.

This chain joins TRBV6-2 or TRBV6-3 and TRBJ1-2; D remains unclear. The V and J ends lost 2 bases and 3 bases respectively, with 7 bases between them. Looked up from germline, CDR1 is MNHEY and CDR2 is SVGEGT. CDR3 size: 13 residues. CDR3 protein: CASSYTGDYGYTF. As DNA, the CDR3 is TGTGCCAGCAGTTACACCGGGGACTATGGCTACACCTTC.

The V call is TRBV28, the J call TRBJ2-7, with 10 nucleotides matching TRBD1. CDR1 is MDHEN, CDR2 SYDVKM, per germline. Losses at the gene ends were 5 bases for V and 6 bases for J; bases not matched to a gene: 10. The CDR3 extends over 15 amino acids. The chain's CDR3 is CASSSSGTGVGEQYF. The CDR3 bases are TGTGCCAGCAGTAGCTCCGGGACAGGGGTTGGCGAGCAGTACTTC. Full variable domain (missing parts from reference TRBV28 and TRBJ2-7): DVKVTQSSRYLVKRTGEKVFLECVQDMDHENMFWYRQDPGLGLRLIYFSYDVKMKEKGDIPEGYSVSREKKERFSLILESASTNQTSMYLCASSSSGTGVGEQYFGPGTRLTVT.

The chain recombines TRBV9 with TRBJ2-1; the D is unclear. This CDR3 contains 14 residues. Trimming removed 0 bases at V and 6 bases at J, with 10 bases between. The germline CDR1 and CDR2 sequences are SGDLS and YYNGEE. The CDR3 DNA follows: TGTGCCAGCAGCGTAGAGCCAGGTCTCAATGAGCAGTTCTTC. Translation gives CASSVEPGLNEQFF.

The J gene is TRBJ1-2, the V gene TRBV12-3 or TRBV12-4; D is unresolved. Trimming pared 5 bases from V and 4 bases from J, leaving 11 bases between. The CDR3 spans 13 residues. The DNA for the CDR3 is TGTGCCAGCAGTCCCGGTGAGGCCTATGGCTACACCTTC. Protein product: CASSPGEAYGYTF.

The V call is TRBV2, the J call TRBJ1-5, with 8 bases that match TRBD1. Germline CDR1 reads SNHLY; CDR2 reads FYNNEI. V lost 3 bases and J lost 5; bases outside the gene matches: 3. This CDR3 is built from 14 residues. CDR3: CASSEDREYQPQHF. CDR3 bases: TGTGCCAGCAGTGAGGACAGGGAATATCAGCCCCAGCATTTT.